What follows are 15 T cell receptor beta chains derived from one specimen sequenced in a study of shared clonotypes between healthy human individuals. The table came from immunoSEQ multiplex PCR; TCRdb's copy has only in-frame clones and leaves some out. The sample has about 100,000 clones, around 68% seen once. Sequenced sample: memory CD8+ T cells sorted from blood. As for subset: CD45RO+ cells pooled with CCR7-negative TemRA cells. The receptors were gathered from a man under 40 in good health.

The chain combines TRBV19 with TRBJ2-7; no reliable D call. CDR1 is LNHDA, CDR2 SQIVND, per germline (reference sequence). V lost 5 bases and J lost 0, with 11 bases in between. The CDR3 sequence is 14 residues long. CDR3: CASSQWASSYEQYF. Here the CDR3 DNA reads TGTGCCAGTAGTCAGTGGGCAAGCTCCTACGAGCAGTACTTC.

This clone was seen only a few times. The chain links TRBV5-4 to TRBJ1-1; no firm D call. The CDR3 runs 14 residues. V lost 5 bases, J lost 0 bases, and 11 bases lay in between. The germline gives CDR1 SGHNT, CDR2 YYREEE (reference sequence). DNA for the CDR3: TGTGCCAGCAGACCCGATATAATGAACACTGAAGCTTTCTTT. Protein: CASRPDIMNTEAFF.

The J gene is TRBJ2-1, the V gene TRBV5-1; D gene uncertain. The CDR3 runs to 16 residues. Trimming took off 4 bases at V and 3 bases at J, with 17 bases between the two ends. CDR1 is SGHRS and CDR2 is YFSETQ in the germline V gene. CDR3 DNA sequence: TGCGCCAGCAGCGCAGGATTTGGGAATTTCTACAATGAGCAGTTCTTC. This gives the protein CASSAGFGNFYNEQFF.

This clone was found once. The chain links TRBV29-1 to TRBJ1-2; D gene ambiguous. This CDR3 has 11 amino acids. CDR1 and CDR2 from the germline V gene are SQVTM and ANQGSEA. The V gene lost 2 bases and the J gene lost 8 bases, with 9 bases spanning the gap. CDR3: CSVEWRRGYTF. For the CDR3, the DNA is TGCAGCGTTGAATGGAGGCGAGGCTACACCTTC.

The chain employs TRBV7-9 and TRBJ1-3; D possibly corresponds to TRBD1 (5 bases). From germline, CDR1 is SEHNR and CDR2 FQNEAQ (reference sequence). V lost 1 base, J lost 0 bases, and 10 bases lay in between. The CDR3 length is 16 residues. The CDR3 loop reads CASSLGDRTSGNTIYF. The CDR3 bases are TGTGCCAGCAGCTTAGGGGACCGTACCTCTGGAAACACCATATATTTT.

The chain recombines TRBV6-1 with TRBJ2-7; 10 bases agree with TRBD1. CDR3 length: 15 amino acids. The germline CDR1 and CDR2 sequences are MNHNS and SASEGT. V lost 1 base and J lost 4; bases outside the gene matches: 4. CDR3 protein: CASSEVPDRGYEQYF. The CDR3 DNA reads as TGTGCCAGCAGTGAAGTCCCGGACAGGGGGTACGAGCAGTACTTC.

In this sample, this clone turned up many times. Distinct nucleotide sequences in the sample also encode this CDR3. The DNA for the CDR3 is TGTGCCAGCAGCTGGACTAGCGGGGGGAATGAGCAGTTCTTC. Its protein is CASSWTSGGNEQFF. The V gene is TRBV7-6, the J gene TRBJ2-1; 14 bases are shared with TRBD2. With 4 bases clipped from V and 7 bases from J, the junction kept 0 bases outside the gene matches. The CDR3 is 14 residues long. Germline V gene data show CDR1 as SGHVS and CDR2 as FNYEAQ. The variable domain in full, completed from reference TRBV7-6 and TRBJ2-1, reads GAGVSQSPRYKVTKRGQDVALRCDPISGHVSLYWYRQALGQGPEFLTYFNYEAQQDKSGLPNDRFSAERPEGSISTLTIQRTEQRDSAMYRCASSWTSGGNEQFFGPGTRLTVL.

The chain joins TRBV7-6 to TRBJ2-1, with 11 bases that match TRBD2. Trimming took 2 bases from V and 3 from J; bases not matched to a gene: 6. Germline V gives CDR1 SGHVS, CDR2 FNYEAQ. This CDR3 spans 17 amino acids. The CDR3 protein is CASSLSELAGVYNEQFF. The CDR3 DNA is TGTGCCAGCAGCTTATCGGAACTAGCGGGAGTCTACAATGAGCAGTTCTTC.

Here the CDR3 DNA reads TGTGCCAGCTCACCACCCGCGTGGGCGGGTATCAATGAGCAGTTCTTC. Its protein is CASSPPAWAGINEQFF. The chain recombines TRBV18 with TRBJ2-1; D perhaps matches TRBD2 (5 bases). The CDR3 is made up of 16 amino acids. Deletions cut 0 bases from V and 6 bases from J, with 15 bases between. Germline assignment: CDR1 KGHSH and CDR2 LQKENI. The complete variable domain, with remaining parts taken from reference TRBV18 and TRBJ2-1, reads NAGVMQNPRHLVRRRGQEARLRCSPMKGHSHVYWYRQLPEEGLKFMVYLQKENIIDESGMPKERFSAEFPKEGPSILRIQQVVRGDSAAYFCASSPPAWAGINEQFFGPGTRLTVL.

This clone was observed at least ten times. A far larger clone differs by one base, so this is likely a read error. V and J are TRBV7-9 and TRBJ2-4; TRBD2 aligns across 9 bases. This CDR3 contains 14 residues. Germline trimming cut 5 bases from V and 8 bases from J; bases unmatched to any gene: 7. Germline V gene data show CDR1 as SEHNR and CDR2 as FQNEAQ (reference sequence). The CDR3 nucleotides read TGTGCCAGCAGCCAGGGGCGGGGGGGGGACATTCAGTACTTC. The encoded protein is CASSQGRGGDIQYF.

The chain links TRBV6-5 to TRBJ2-1, with unresolved D. Germline assignment: CDR1 MNHEY and CDR2 SVGAGI. V lost 0 bases and J 11 bases, leaving 8 bases between the germline ends. This CDR3 has 12 residues. CDR3 loop: CASSYSVPKQFF. The CDR3 DNA reads TGTGCCAGCAGTTACTCGGTCCCAAAGCAGTTCTTC.

The chain's CDR3 is CASSTDRGTTYGYTF. In DNA, the CDR3 is TGTGCCAGCAGCACGGACAGGGGGACAACCTATGGCTACACCTTC. V usage is TRBV21-1 and J usage is TRBJ1-2; TRBD1 reflects the table's D call only, with no check against the DNA. TRBV21-1 is described as a pseudogene. The CDR3 has 15 amino acids.

The V call is TRBV7-2, the J call TRBJ2-2; D may match TRBD1 or TRBD2 (6 bases each). The ends were cut back, 3 bases at V and 3 bases at J, with 11 bases in the middle. The CDR3 length is 15 residues. Germline V gives CDR1 SGHTA, CDR2 FQGNSA. The CDR3 region has the DNA TGTGCCAGCAGCTTTCTGGGGGGCGACACCGGGGAGCTGTTTTTT. Its translation is CASSFLGGDTGELFF.

This chain connects TRBV21-1 to TRBJ2-7. TRBV21-1 is deemed a pseudogene. The CDR3 is 15 amino acids. The CDR3 nucleotides read TGTGCCAGCAGCTTACACCGGGACCGAACCTACGAGCAGTACTTC. Protein: CASSLHRDRTYEQYF.

The chain is built from TRBV5-1 and TRBJ2-7; the match to TRBD2 covers 9 bases. The CDR3 covers 15 residues. The germline V gene has CDR1 SGHRS and CDR2 YFSETQ. Unmatched junction bases numbered 8, after V lost 4 bases and J lost 3 bases. This CDR3 reads CASSPSGGRVYEQYF. CDR3 bases: TGCGCCAGCAGCCCTAGTGGCGGGAGGGTCTACGAGCAGTACTTC.